These 14 T cell receptor beta chains share one sample of origin, sequenced in a study of vaccination effects on CD4 cells after COVID-19. When ten to eleven days of culture had elapsed, CD4+ T cells were isolated. Convalescent patients had PCR-confirmed SARS-CoV-2 infection between March and December 2020. The vaccine given was either BNT162b2 or mRNA-1273, in two doses. Using immunoSEQ multiplex PCR, the repertoire was profiled, and TCRdb retains in-frame clones only, with some absent. This table has 40,000 to 45,000 clones, approximately 82% appearing once. These TCRs are of unknown antigen specificity. Sequenced material: CD4+ T cells from PBMCs cultured without peptide, taken after COVID-19 vaccination. The receptor source for this set is a human donor who had a prior SARS-CoV-2 infection.

The genes are TRBV19 and TRBJ2-4, with D perhaps matching TRBD2 (6 bases). Per the germline V gene, CDR1 is LNHDA and CDR2 is SQIVND (reference sequence). The CDR3 has 14 amino acids. V shed 3 bases and J shed 7 bases, with 13 bases lying between them. Here the CDR3 DNA reads TGTGCCAGTAGTATGTCGGCGGGGAAGAACATTCAGTACTTC. This encodes CASSMSAGKNIQYF.

This chain links TRBV18 with TRBJ2-3; D may be TRBD2 (6 bases). Germline V gene lookup returns CDR1 KGHSH and CDR2 LQKENI. The CDR3 is 14 amino acids. Trimming shortened V by 2 bases and J by 4 bases, and 10 bases separated the two germline ends. Written as DNA, the CDR3 is TGTGCCAGCTCACCAACGGGAGCATCAGATACGCAGTATTTT. Amino acid sequence: CASSPTGASDTQYF.

This clone appeared a few times. This chain connects TRBV6-5 to TRBJ2-1, with D possibly being TRBD1 or TRBD2 (5 bases each). Trimming pared 2 bases from V and 15 bases from J, leaving 14 bases between. The CDR3 extends over 12 amino acids. Per the germline V gene, CDR1 is MNHEY and CDR2 is SVGAGI. Here the CDR3 DNA reads TGTGCCAGCAGTTACCGGGGCCAGGCGAGGTTCTTC. Its translation is CASSYRGQARFF.

This clone showed up just a few times. V and J are TRBV15 and TRBJ2-7; tentative D call: TRBD2 (6 bases). V was pared by 4 bases and J by 6 bases, with 19 bases between. The CDR3 consists of 15 residues. The germline CDR1 and CDR2 sequences are LNHNV and YYDKDF (reference sequence). The DNA for the CDR3 is TGTGCCACCAGCACATCCGGGGGTGGGGTACGCGAGCAGTACTTC. Amino acid sequence: CATSTSGGGVREQYF.

The chain is built from TRBV5-1 and TRBJ1-1; D not resolved. Germline assignment: CDR1 SGHRS and CDR2 YFSETQ. The germline V and J ends were trimmed by 0 bases and 7 bases, with 10 bases remaining between them. This CDR3 is built from 13 residues. CDR3 bases: TGCGCCAGCAGCTTGGTTTTAGGAGATGAAGCTTTCTTT. This codes for CASSLVLGDEAFF.

This clone was seen a handful of times. The chain uses TRBV2 and TRBJ1-2; D might be TRBD1 (6 bases). V dropped 6 bases and J dropped 4 bases, with 18 bases sitting between them. The CDR3 runs 15 residues. Germline CDR1 is SNHLY and CDR2 is FYNNEI. The CDR3 here is CASSFAGAQSYGYTF. CDR3 nucleotide sequence: TGTGCCAGCAGCTTTGCAGGGGCGCAGAGCTATGGCTACACCTTC.

The chain uses TRBV27 and TRBJ2-2; 11 positions match TRBD2. Germline V gene data show CDR1 as MNHEY and CDR2 as SMNVEV (reference sequence). The CDR3 has 18 residues. V was pared by 0 bases and J by 4 bases, with 7 bases of the junction left unmatched. The chain's CDR3 is CASSLSLLAGEVTGELFF. The CDR3 bases are TGTGCCAGCAGTTTATCGTTACTAGCGGGAGAGGTCACCGGGGAGCTGTTTTTT.

The chain has TRBV5-1 and TRBJ2-7, with TRBD1 matching over 10 bases. The CDR3 totals 15 residues. CDR1 SGHRS and CDR2 YFSETQ come from the germline V gene. Germline trimming cut 4 bases from V and 3 bases from J; bases unmatched to any gene: 7. This CDR3 reads CASSVTGGGIYEQYF. The DNA for the CDR3 is TGCGCCAGCAGCGTGACAGGGGGCGGGATCTACGAGCAGTACTTC. Supplemented by reference TRBV5-1 and TRBJ2-7, the full variable domain reads KAGVTQTPRYLIKTRGQQVTLSCSPISGHRSVSWYQQTPGQGLQFLFEYFSETQRNKGNFPGRFSGRQFSNSRSEMNVSTLELGDSALYLCASSVTGGGIYEQYFGPGTRLTVT.

CDR3: CAWSVGSGGPADTQYF. The CDR3 DNA is TGTGCCTGGAGTGTAGGGTCGGGAGGGCCTGCAGATACGCAGTATTTT. The rearrangement uses TRBV30 and TRBJ2-3; 8 positions match TRBD2. Germline values: CDR1 GTSNPN, CDR2 SVGIG (reference sequence). The V segment lost 0 bases and the J segment 4 bases; nucleotides outside the gene matches: 9. CDR3 size: 16 residues.

The rearrangement uses TRBV5-1 and TRBJ2-6, with a weak D call TRBD1 (6 bases). V lost 4 bases and J 1 base, leaving 15 bases between the germline ends. The CDR3 has 17 amino acids. CDR1 is SGHRS and CDR2 is YFSETQ in the germline V gene. CDR3: CASSVTSGTSGANVLTF. As DNA, the CDR3 is TGCGCCAGCAGCGTGACTTCCGGGACATCTGGGGCCAACGTCCTGACTTTC.

The chain uses TRBV14 and TRBJ2-3, with D perhaps being TRBD1 or TRBD2 (5 bases each). The CDR3 is made up of 22 amino acids. Deletions cut 4 bases from V and 2 bases from J, with 34 bases between. Germline V gives CDR1 SGHDN, CDR2 FVKESK. The CDR3 loop is CASSLLWGPMSERPSFTDTQYF. Written as DNA, the CDR3 is TGTGCCAGCAGCCTCCTATGGGGACCGATGAGCGAGAGGCCCTCTTTCACAGATACGCAGTATTTT.

V gene TRBV10-3 combines with J gene TRBJ1-1, with 8 bases that match TRBD1. Germline loops: CDR1 ENHRY, CDR2 SYGVKD. After removal of 6 bases from V and 5 bases from J, the junction contained 8 bases not matched to a gene. There are 14 residues in the CDR3. The CDR3 here is CAIRRQGQGTEAFF. CDR3 bases: TGTGCCATCAGGAGACAGGGGCAGGGGACTGAAGCTTTCTTT.

J is TRBJ1-1 and V is TRBV5-1; 7 bases agree with TRBD1. The J segment lost 4 bases and the V segment lost 2 bases, leaving 5 bases of the junction unmatched. The CDR3 is 14 residues long. CDR1 and CDR2 (germline): SGHRS, YFSETQ. The CDR3 nucleotides read TGCGCCAGCAGCTTAACGACAGGGCTCACTGAAGCTTTCTTT. This encodes CASSLTTGLTEAFF.

V gene TRBV2 combines with J gene TRBJ2-1; TRBD2 aligns across 10 bases. The germline gives CDR1 SNHLY, CDR2 FYNNEI. With V trimmed by 8 bases and J by 3 bases, 4 bases remained unmatched. There are 14 residues in the CDR3. This CDR3 reads CASSRTSGYNEQFF. In DNA form, the CDR3 reads TGTGCCAGCTCAAGGACTAGCGGCTACAATGAGCAGTTCTTC.